This T cell receptor beta chain originates from a study of ipilimumab plus nivolumab after autologous stem cell transplantation. Looking at the study overall: Typical patient got a handful of ipilimumab doses and about eight nivolumab doses (median).

Patients got 3 mg/kg IV nivolumab weeks 1, 4, 7, 10, then biweekly through week 26. This clone is medium-sized (0.01 to 0.1%) within its sample. V lost 6 bases and J 4 bases, leaving 12 bases between the germline ends. The length of the CDR3 is 13 residues. Per the germline V gene, CDR1 is MNHEY and CDR2 is SVGAGI. Produced via immunoSEQ multiplex PCR; TCRdb's table is partial and in-frame only. The sample lists about 4,800 clones, around 71% seen once, with roughly 28% in the top ten. Sample: PBMCs, taken in a trial of ipilimumab plus nivolumab as post-transplant consolidation. This receptor was obtained from a male donor with multiple myeloma. V usage is TRBV6-5 and J usage is TRBJ1-1; D unresolved. The CDR3 loop reads CASRPGSSTEAFF. The CDR3 DNA sequence: TGTGCCAGCAGACCCGGCAGTAGCACTGAAGCTTTCTTT.